This TCR beta chain originates from a study of monozygotic twins with inflammatory bowel disease. Study conclusions and caveats: Those with IBD had lower TCRbeta diversity (inverse Simpson) than their healthy co-twins did.

As concerns this clonotype: The antigen is not known.

This CDR3 is 16 amino acids long. Germline assignment: CDR1 SNHLY and CDR2 FYNNEI. The template-switching step introduced UMIs that carried a 6-nucleotide sample barcode. Following a re-call of the 5' RACE reads, TCRdb has one entry per CDR3 protein and lacks DNA. Its table records some 300,000 distinct CDR3 sequences. The genes are TRBV2 and TRBJ1-6; the TCRdb D gene call, TRBD1, has no DNA to confirm it. The sequencing sample was made of blood. The sequence was collected from a human donor with ulcerative colitis or Crohn's disease, or a healthy co-twin of an affected twin (not recorded which). The CDR3 region is CASSLDRTIYNSPLHF.